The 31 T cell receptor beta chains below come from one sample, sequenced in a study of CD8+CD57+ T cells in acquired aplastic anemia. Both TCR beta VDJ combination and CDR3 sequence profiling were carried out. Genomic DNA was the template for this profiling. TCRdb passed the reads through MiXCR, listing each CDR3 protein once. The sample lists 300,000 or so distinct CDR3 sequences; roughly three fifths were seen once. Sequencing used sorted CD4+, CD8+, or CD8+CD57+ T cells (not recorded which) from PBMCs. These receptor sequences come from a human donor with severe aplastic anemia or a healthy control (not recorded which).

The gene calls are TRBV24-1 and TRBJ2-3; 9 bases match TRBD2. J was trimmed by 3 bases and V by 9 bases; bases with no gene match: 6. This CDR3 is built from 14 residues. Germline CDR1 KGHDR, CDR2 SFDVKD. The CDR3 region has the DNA TGTGCCACCGGACTCAGCGGGGGGACAGATACGCAGTATTTT. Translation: CATGLSGGTDTQYF.

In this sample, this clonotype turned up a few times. Here the CDR3 DNA reads TGTGCCAGCAGTGTGGACAGCACTAGCACAGATACGCAGTATTTT. It codes for CASSVDSTSTDTQYF. The chain joins TRBV2 to TRBJ2-3; weak D call: TRBD1 (6 bases). There are 15 residues in the CDR3. V lost 4 bases to trimming and J lost 0 bases, with 11 bases between them. Germline V gene sequence: CDR1 SNHLY, CDR2 FYNNEI.

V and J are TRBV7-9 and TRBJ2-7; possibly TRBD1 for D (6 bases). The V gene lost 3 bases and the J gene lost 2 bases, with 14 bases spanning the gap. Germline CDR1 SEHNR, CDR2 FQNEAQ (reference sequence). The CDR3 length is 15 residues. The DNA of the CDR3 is TGTGCCAGCAGCTTGGGGACAAGGGGACCCTACGAGCAGTACTTC. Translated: CASSLGTRGPYEQYF. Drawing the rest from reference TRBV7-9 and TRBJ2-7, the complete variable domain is DTGVSQNPRHKITKRGQNVTFRCDPISEHNRLYWYRQTLGQGPEFLTYFQNEAQLEKSRLLSDRFSAERPKGSFSTLEIQRTEQGDSAMYLCASSLGTRGPYEQYFGPGTRLTVT.

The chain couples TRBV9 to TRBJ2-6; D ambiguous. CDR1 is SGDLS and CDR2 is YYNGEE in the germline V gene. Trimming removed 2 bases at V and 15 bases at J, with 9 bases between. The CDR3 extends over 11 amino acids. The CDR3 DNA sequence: TGTGCCAGCAGCGTTGACTGCCGCCTGACTTTC. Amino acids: CASSVDCRLTF.

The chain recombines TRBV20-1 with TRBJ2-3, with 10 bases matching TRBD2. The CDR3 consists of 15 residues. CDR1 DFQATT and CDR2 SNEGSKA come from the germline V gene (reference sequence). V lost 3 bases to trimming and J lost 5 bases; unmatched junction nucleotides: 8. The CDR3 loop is CSARAASGGGDTQYF. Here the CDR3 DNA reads TGCAGTGCTAGGGCGGCTAGCGGGGGTGGAGATACGCAGTATTTT.

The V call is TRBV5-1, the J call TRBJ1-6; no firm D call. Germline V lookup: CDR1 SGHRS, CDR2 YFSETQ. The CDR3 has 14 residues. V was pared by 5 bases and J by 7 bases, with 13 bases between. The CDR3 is CASRSTTANSPLHF. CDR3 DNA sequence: TGCGCCAGCAGGTCGACCACAGCCAATTCACCCCTCCACTTT.

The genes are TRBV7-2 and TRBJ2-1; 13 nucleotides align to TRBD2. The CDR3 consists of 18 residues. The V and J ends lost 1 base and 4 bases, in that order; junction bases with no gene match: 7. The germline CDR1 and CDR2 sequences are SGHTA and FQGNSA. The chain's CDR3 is CASSLVGRLAGGYNEQFF. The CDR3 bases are TGTGCCAGCAGCTTAGTAGGGAGACTAGCGGGGGGATACAATGAGCAGTTCTTC.

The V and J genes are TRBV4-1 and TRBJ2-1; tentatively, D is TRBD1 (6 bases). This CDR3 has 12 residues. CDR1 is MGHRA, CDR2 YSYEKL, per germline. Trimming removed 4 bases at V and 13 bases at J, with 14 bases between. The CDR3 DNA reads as TGCGCCAGCAGCCGAGAGGGGGTTGGTCAGTTCTTC. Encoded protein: CASSREGVGQFF.

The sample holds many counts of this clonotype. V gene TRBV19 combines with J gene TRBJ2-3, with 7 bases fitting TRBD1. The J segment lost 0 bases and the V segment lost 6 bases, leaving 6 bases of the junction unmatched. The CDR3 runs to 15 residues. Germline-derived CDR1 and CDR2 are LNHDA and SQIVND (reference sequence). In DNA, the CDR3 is TGTGCCAGTAGCAAGGGGGACAGTAGCACAGATACGCAGTATTTT. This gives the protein CASSKGDSSTDTQYF.

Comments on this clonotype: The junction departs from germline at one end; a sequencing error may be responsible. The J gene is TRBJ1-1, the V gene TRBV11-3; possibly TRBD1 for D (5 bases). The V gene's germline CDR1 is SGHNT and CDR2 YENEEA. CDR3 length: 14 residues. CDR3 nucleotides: TGTGCCAGCAGACGGGACTCGCAGAACACTAAAGCTTTCTTT. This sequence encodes CASRRDSQNTKAFF.

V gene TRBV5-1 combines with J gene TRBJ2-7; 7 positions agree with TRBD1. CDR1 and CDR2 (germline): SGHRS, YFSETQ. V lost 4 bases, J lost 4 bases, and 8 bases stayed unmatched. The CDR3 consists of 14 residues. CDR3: CASSPGTAKYEQYF. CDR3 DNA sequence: TGCGCCAGCAGCCCCGGGACAGCGAAGTACGAGCAGTACTTC.

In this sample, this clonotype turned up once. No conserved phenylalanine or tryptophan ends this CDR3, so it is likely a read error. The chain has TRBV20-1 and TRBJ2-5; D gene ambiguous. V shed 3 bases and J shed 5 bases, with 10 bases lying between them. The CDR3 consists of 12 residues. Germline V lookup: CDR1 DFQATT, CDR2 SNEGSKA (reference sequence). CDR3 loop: CSASSILETQYL. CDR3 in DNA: TGCAGTGCTAGCTCGATTCTGGAGACCCAGTACTTA.

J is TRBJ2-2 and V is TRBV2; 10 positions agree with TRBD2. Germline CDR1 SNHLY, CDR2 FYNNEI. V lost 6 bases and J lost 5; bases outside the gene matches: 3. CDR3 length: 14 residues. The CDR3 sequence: CASRLAGRTGELFF. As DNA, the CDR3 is TGTGCCAGCAGACTAGCGGGAAGGACCGGGGAGCTGTTTTTT.

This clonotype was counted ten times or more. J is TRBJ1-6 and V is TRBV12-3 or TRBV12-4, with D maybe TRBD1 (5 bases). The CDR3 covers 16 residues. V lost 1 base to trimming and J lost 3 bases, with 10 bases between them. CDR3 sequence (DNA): TGTGCCAGCAGTTTAGTGGAAGGGGTCTATAATTCACCCCTCCACTTT. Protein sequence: CASSLVEGVYNSPLHF.

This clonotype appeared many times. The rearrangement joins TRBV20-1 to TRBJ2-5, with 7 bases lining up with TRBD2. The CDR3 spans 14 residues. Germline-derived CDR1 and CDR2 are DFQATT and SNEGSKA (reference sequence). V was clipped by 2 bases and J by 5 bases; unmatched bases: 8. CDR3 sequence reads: CSARLPGEGETQYF. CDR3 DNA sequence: TGCAGTGCTAGACTTCCGGGGGAGGGTGAGACCCAGTACTTC.

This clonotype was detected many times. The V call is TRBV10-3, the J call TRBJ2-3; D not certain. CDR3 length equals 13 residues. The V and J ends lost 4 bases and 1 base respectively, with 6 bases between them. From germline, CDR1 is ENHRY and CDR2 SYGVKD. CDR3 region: CAISGKGTDTQYF. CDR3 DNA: TGTGCCATCAGTGGAAAGGGCACAGATACGCAGTATTTT.

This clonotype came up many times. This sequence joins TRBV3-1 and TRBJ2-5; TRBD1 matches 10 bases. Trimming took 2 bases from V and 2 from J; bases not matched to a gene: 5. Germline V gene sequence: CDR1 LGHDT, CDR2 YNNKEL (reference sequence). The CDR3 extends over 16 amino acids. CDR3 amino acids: CASSQSGQGTQETQYF. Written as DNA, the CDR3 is TGTGCCAGCAGCCAATCGGGACAGGGGACACAAGAGACCCAGTACTTC.

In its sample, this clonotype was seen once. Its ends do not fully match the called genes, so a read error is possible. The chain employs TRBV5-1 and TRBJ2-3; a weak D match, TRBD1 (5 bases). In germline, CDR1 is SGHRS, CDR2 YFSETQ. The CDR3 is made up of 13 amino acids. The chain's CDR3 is CASRPLYTGTQYF. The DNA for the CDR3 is TGCGCCAGCCGCCCTTTGTACACAGGTACGCAGTATTTT.

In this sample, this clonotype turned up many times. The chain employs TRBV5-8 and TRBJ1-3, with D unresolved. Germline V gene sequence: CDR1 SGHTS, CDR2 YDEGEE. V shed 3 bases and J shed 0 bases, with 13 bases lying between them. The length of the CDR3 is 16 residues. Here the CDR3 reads CASSSSTERSGNTIYF. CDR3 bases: TGTGCCAGCAGCTCCTCCACAGAGCGCTCTGGAAACACCATATATTTT.

The CDR3 sequence is CASSAGQRGATLHF. Written as DNA, the CDR3 is TGCGCCAGCAGTGCCGGGCAGAGAGGGGCCACCCTCCACTTT. V and J are TRBV10-1 and TRBJ1-6; D is perhaps TRBD1 (5 bases). CDR1 and CDR2 from the germline V gene are WNHNN and SYGVQD (reference sequence). V dropped 4 bases and J dropped 14 bases, with 18 bases sitting between them. This CDR3 spans 14 amino acids.

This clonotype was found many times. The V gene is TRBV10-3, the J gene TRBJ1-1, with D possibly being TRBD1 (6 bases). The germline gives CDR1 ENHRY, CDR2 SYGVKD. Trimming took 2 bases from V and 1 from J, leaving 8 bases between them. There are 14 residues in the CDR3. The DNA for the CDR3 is TGTGCCATCAGTGAGGACAGGACGAACACTGAAGCTTTCTTT. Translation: CAISEDRTNTEAFF.

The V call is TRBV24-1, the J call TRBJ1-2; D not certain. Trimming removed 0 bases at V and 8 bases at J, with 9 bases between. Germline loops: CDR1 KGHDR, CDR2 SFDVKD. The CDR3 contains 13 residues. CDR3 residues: CATSDLMGKGYTF. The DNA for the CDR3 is TGTGCCACCAGTGATTTGATGGGGAAGGGCTACACCTTC.

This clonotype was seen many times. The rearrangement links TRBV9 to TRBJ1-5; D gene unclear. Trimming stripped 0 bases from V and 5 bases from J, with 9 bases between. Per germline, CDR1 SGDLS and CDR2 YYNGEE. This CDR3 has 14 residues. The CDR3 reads CASSVGWEDQPQHF. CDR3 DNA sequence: TGTGCCAGCAGCGTAGGGTGGGAGGATCAGCCCCAGCATTTT.

The CDR3 sequence: CASSVDGVAGEGETQYF. In DNA form, the CDR3 reads TGTGCCAGCAGCGTAGATGGAGTAGCGGGGGAAGGAGAGACCCAGTACTTC. J is TRBJ2-5 and V is TRBV9, with TRBD2 matching 9 bases. CDR3 size: 17 residues. Trimming cost V 0 bases and J 4 bases; bases outside gene matches: 10. Germline loops: CDR1 SGDLS, CDR2 YYNGEE.

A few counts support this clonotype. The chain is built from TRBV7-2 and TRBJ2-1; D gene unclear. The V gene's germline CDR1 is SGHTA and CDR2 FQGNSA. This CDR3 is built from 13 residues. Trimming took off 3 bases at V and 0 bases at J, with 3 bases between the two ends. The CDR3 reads CASSFDSYNEQFF. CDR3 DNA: TGTGCCAGCAGCTTCGACTCCTACAATGAGCAGTTCTTC.

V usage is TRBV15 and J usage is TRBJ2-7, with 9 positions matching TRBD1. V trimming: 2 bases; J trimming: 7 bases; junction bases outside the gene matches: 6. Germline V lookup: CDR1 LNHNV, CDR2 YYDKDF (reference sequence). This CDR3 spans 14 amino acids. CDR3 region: CATSRQTGGEEQYV. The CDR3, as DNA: TGTGCCACCAGCAGACAGACAGGGGGTGAAGAGCAGTACGTC.

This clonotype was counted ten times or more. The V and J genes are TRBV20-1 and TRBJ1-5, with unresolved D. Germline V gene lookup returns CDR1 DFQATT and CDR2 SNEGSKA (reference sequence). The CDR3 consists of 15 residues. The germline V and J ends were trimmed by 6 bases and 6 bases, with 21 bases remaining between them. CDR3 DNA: TGCAGTGCCATATTTTCGTCGTCCGCGGCTCAGCCCCAGCATTTT. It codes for CSAIFSSSAAQPQHF.

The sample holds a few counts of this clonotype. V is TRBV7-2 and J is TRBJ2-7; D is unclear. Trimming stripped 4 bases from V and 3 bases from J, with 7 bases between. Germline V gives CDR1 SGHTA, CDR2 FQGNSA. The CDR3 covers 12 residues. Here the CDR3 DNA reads TGTGCCAGCAGCTCCCCAGTCTACGAGCAGTACTTC. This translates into CASSSPVYEQYF.

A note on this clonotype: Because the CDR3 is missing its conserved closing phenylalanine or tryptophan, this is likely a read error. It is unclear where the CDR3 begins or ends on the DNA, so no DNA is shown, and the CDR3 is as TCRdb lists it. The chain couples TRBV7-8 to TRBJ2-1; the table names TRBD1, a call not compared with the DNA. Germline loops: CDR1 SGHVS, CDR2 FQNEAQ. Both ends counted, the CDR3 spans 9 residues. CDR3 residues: CASSVWTAI.

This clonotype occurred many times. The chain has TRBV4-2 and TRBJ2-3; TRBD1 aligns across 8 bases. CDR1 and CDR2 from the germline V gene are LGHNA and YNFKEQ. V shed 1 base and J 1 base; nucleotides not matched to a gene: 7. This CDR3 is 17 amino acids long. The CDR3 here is CASSQGFRDRRTDTQYF. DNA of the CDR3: TGTGCCAGCAGCCAAGGTTTTCGGGACAGGCGCACAGATACGCAGTATTTT.

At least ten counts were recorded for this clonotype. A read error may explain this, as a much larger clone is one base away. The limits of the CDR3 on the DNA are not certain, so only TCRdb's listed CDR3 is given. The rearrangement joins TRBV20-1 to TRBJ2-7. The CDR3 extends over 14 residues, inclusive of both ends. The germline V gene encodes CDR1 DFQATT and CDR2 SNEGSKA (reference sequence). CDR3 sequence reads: CSVRFGDPVYEQYF.